These T cell receptor beta chains were read from a single sample in a study of cytomegalovirus exposure and HLA in healthy donors. Data came from immunoSEQ multiplex PCR; TCRdb stores just in-frame clones and leaves some out. The top ten hold more than 1.5% of the sample, which has 100,000 to 150,000 clones, 88% seen once. The sequenced sample was PBMCs. Source of these receptors: a man aged 18 to 30 in good health and CMV-seronegative. Each CDR3 is given without its conserved first and last residue.

>TRBV19
ASMDSPMNTEAF
>TRBV6-5
ASSYSTAGAEAF
>TRBV5-1
ASSLVSVAGGNTGELF
>TRBV28
ASSPVQGSSGYT
>TRBV29-1
SVEGQGRLTGELF
>TRBV2
ARGRQDGNTQY
>TRBV28
ASSTGTQLSSYNEQF
>TRBV30
AWTTGLPPYEQY
>TRBV2
ASKSGGTYEQY
>TRBV27
ASSWGPDNTEAF
>TRBV6-1
ASSDGTGVMTQY
>TRBV7-9
ASSLGANTGELF
>TRBV4-3
ASSRDTSTSGGRGEQF
>TRBV28
ASSSADRGPGAF
>TRBV25-1
ASSEYFGDQSGYT
>TRBV14
ASSQDMVAAF
>TRBV25-1
ASSVFHEQY
>TRBV4-3
ASSQDLASGGFTGELF
>TRBV10-3
AISPGMVDEQF
>TRBV6-5
ASSSGVNGYT
>TRBV14
ASSRQGLQDYTGELF
>TRBV19
ASSILTGAGQPQH
>TRBV5-1
ASSPWEGWTEAF
>TRBV4-3
ASSQEQQFSGANVLT
>TRBV7-9
ASGRGTYEQY
>TRBV7-9
ASSPQGQSYEQY
>TRBV6-6
ASSYWDTRTEAF
>TRBV4-2
ASSQEFEIASSYEQY
>TRBV23-1
ASAVVPGETDTGELF
>TRBV19
ASSTRTSGSADTQY
>TRBV15
ATSRTSGGAVTDTQY
>TRBV10-3
AISRGADFRTQPQH
>TRBV7-9
ASSLIDGGSYNEQF
>TRBV6-6
ASSYGQGREKLF
>TRBV6-5
ASRPLTENTEAF
>TRBV11-3
ASSYAFGTGGQDTQY
>TRBV18
ASSPILSGATNSYEQY
>TRBV19
ASSILDRVNTEAF
>TRBV11-1
ASTDTLGTGGWNEQF
>TRBV28
ASSLQGNTEAF
>TRBV4-1
ASSQPTSGSSYEQY
>TRBV27
ASSSGQGHYGYT